Below are 20 T cell receptor beta chains sequenced from a single sample in a study of T cell repertoires in cytomegalovirus infection. TCRdb recomputed calls from the reads with MiXCR, one row per CDR3 protein. The data hold 830,000 or so distinct CDR3 sequences, with about 31% observed a single time. Their recognized antigens are unknown. The sample in question was cultured CD8+ T cells from PBMCs, obtained from culture after CMV antigen stimulation. The receptor source for this set is a human donor in good health (CMV status not recorded). Some clones in this sample may be carry-over from other donors' samples.

The chain employs TRBV19 and TRBJ2-1; possible D gene TRBD2, 6 bases. Per germline, CDR1 LNHDA and CDR2 SQIVND (reference sequence). Trimming took off 5 bases at V and 2 bases at J, with 16 bases between the two ends. The CDR3 has 16 residues. The DNA for the CDR3 is TGTGCCAGTAGTCTTCTGTGGGGGGAACCCTACAATGAGCAGTTCTTC. Protein: CASSLLWGEPYNEQFF. The full variable domain, completed using reference TRBV19 and TRBJ2-1, is DGGITQSPKYLFRKEGQNVTLSCEQNLNHDAMYWYRQDPGQGLRLIYYSQIVNDFQKGDIAEGYSVSREKKESFPLTVTSAQKNPTAFYLCASSLLWGEPYNEQFFGPGTRLTVL.

The rearrangement joins TRBV4-1 to TRBJ2-7; D gene unclear. Germline CDR1 and CDR2: MGHRA and YSYEKL. The CDR3 runs to 14 residues. Trimming left V 0 bases short and J 4 bases short, with 10 bases between. The CDR3 coding sequence is TGCGCCAGCAGCCAAGAACAATGGGCGTACGAGCAGTACTTC. Protein sequence: CASSQEQWAYEQYF.

This clonotype occurred many times. V gene TRBV7-9 combines with J gene TRBJ2-3; TRBD2 matches 7 bases. The CDR3 length is 14 residues. The V gene's germline CDR1 is SEHNR and CDR2 FQNEAQ (reference sequence). Trimming at V came to 3 bases and at J to 2 bases, leaving 2 bases not matched to a gene. The CDR3 sequence: CASSFRGDTDTQYF. DNA of the CDR3: TGTGCCAGCAGCTTCCGGGGGGACACAGATACGCAGTATTTT.

The V gene is TRBV6-5, the J gene TRBJ1-3; 9 bases are a match to TRBD1. Germline V gene data show CDR1 as MNHEY and CDR2 as SVGAGI. The CDR3 consists of 16 residues. With V trimmed by 4 bases and J by 3 bases, 7 bases remained unmatched. The CDR3 DNA is TGTGCCAGCAGTTTATCCGGGACAGGGATTGGAAACACCATATATTTT. Its protein is CASSLSGTGIGNTIYF.

V and J are TRBV14 and TRBJ2-7, with D possibly called TRBD1 or TRBD2 (5 bases each). The CDR3 totals 16 residues. Germline CDR1 and CDR2: SGHDN and FVKESK. CDR3 region: CASRQDRGACSYEQYV. CDR3 nucleotides: TGTGCCAGCAGACAAGATCGAGGGGCCTGCTCCTACGAGCAGTACGTC.

A remark on this clonotype: This may stem from a read error, because a much larger clone lies one nucleotide away. This chain connects TRBV7-2 to TRBJ2-4; TRBD1 is a possible D gene (5 bases). Looked up from germline, CDR1 is SGHTA and CDR2 is FQGNSA. The CDR3 consists of 17 residues. The CDR3 nucleotides are TGTGCCAGCAGCTTCGGGCCCAGGGATTTAGCCAAAAACATTCAGCACTTC. Translated, it gives CASSFGPRDLAKNIQHF. Combining the CDR3 with reference TRBV7-2 and TRBJ2-4 gives the whole variable domain GAGVSQSPSNKVTEKGKDVELRCDPISGHTALYWYRQSLGQGLEFLIYFQGNSAPDKSGLPSDRFSAERTGGSVSTLTIQRTQQEDSAVYLCASSFGPRDLAKNIQHFGAGTRLSVL.

This clonotype was recorded at least ten times. CDR3 region: CASSSGQGRGYGYTF. CDR3 DNA: TGTGCCAGCAGCTCCGGACAGGGAAGGGGATATGGCTACACCTTC. The chain uses TRBV7-9 and TRBJ1-2, with 8 bases matching TRBD1. With 4 bases clipped from V and 5 bases from J, the junction kept 9 bases outside the gene matches. This CDR3 region has 15 residues. The germline gives CDR1 SEHNR, CDR2 FQNEAQ (reference sequence).

There are many counts of this clonotype. J is TRBJ1-2 and V is TRBV7-9; possible D gene TRBD1, 5 bases. The CDR3 is 14 amino acids. The germline gives CDR1 SEHNR, CDR2 FQNEAQ (reference sequence). Trimming took off 3 bases at V and 8 bases at J, with 16 bases between the two ends. CDR3: CASSLIRDEVGYTF. CDR3 sequence (DNA): TGTGCCAGCAGCTTGATCCGGGACGAAGTGGGCTACACCTTC.

This clonotype has more than one count but fewer than ten. This chain links TRBV7-9 with TRBJ2-5; D is possibly TRBD2 (5 bases). With 3 bases removed from V and 2 bases from J, the gap between germline ends came to 10 bases. The CDR3 is 14 amino acids. CDR1 and CDR2 from the germline V gene are SEHNR and FQNEAQ (reference sequence). The DNA of the CDR3 is TGTGCCAGCAGCTTGAGGGCAGCGCAAGAGACCCAGTACTTC. Amino acids: CASSLRAAQETQYF.

This chain joins TRBV11-1 and TRBJ2-7; 7 nucleotides align to TRBD2. The V gene's germline CDR1 is SGHAT and CDR2 FQDESV (reference sequence). The V gene end was trimmed by 5 bases and the J gene end by 5 bases; junction bases not matched to a gene: 12. CDR3 length equals 15 residues. The CDR3 nucleotides read TGTGCCAGCAGCCCCCCCGCAGGGAGGGTCAACGAGCAGTACTTC. This sequence encodes CASSPPAGRVNEQYF.

The chain employs TRBV7-6 and TRBJ2-5, with D uncertain. The CDR3 is made up of 12 amino acids. Trimming took 1 base from V and 9 from J, leaving 9 bases between them. CDR1 SGHVS and CDR2 FNYEAQ come from the germline V gene. CDR3 in amino acids: CASSLGQTAQYF. CDR3 DNA sequence: TGTGCCAGCAGCTTAGGGCAAACGGCCCAGTACTTC.

This clonotype was observed at least ten times. The chain employs TRBV7-2 and TRBJ2-1; D is perhaps TRBD2 (6 bases). This CDR3 contains 12 residues. Germline CDR1 reads SGHTA; CDR2 reads FQGNSA. The V and J ends lost 6 bases and 8 bases respectively, with 11 bases between them. In DNA, the CDR3 is TGTGCCAGCAGAGAGGAGGGGCATGAGCAGTTCTTC. This encodes CASREEGHEQFF.

The CDR3 DNA is TGTGCCAGCAGCTCCCGGGACAGGGCGGTCGAGCAGTACGTC. Translation gives CASSSRDRAVEQYV. V gene TRBV7-9 combines with J gene TRBJ2-7; 9 bases fit TRBD1. CDR3 length: 14 residues. Trimming cost V 4 bases and J 6 bases; bases outside gene matches: 7. The germline V gene encodes CDR1 SEHNR and CDR2 FQNEAQ (reference sequence).

The V call is TRBV6-5, the J call TRBJ2-1; the D gene is possibly TRBD1 (6 bases). The CDR3 consists of 14 residues. Between the trimmed V and J ends, which lost 1 base and 7 bases, there was a span of 11 bases. CDR1 is MNHEY, CDR2 SVGAGI, per germline. In nucleotides, the CDR3 is TGTGCCAGCAGTTACTATACAGGGCTGAATGAGCAGTTCTTC. It specifies CASSYYTGLNEQFF.

This clonotype turned up a few times. The rearrangement joins TRBV14 to TRBJ1-4; no reliable D call. V was trimmed by 0 bases and J by 3 bases, leaving 17 bases between them. The CDR3 runs 18 residues. Germline CDR1 reads SGHDN; CDR2 reads FVKESK. As DNA, the CDR3 is TGTGCCAGCAGCCAAGAATTGAGGACCCTCACGTCTAATGAAAAACTGTTTTTT. It specifies CASSQELRTLTSNEKLFF.

This clonotype has only a few counts. The gene calls are TRBV5-1 and TRBJ2-7; D not certain. Per germline, CDR1 SGHRS and CDR2 YFSETQ. The CDR3 has 15 residues. V was shortened by 5 bases and J by 1 base, with 16 bases between the two germline ends. Here the CDR3 reads CASRGQRHGSYEQYF. CDR3 nucleotides: TGCGCCAGCAGGGGTCAGAGACATGGGTCCTACGAGCAGTACTTC.

This clonotype has only a few counts. The chain is built from TRBV7-9 and TRBJ1-2, with 8 positions matching TRBD1. The germline gives CDR1 SEHNR, CDR2 FQNEAQ (reference sequence). J gave up 8 bases and V 1 base, and 6 bases lay outside the gene matches. The CDR3 runs 14 residues. In DNA, the CDR3 is TGTGCCAGCAGCTTAGAAGGCAGGGGGCAAGGCTACACCTTC. Its translation is CASSLEGRGQGYTF.

The chain uses TRBV6-1 and TRBJ2-3, with unresolved D. There are 13 residues in the CDR3. With 7 bases removed from V and 2 bases from J, the gap between germline ends came to 10 bases. Germline assignment: CDR1 MNHNS and CDR2 SASEGT. CDR3 DNA sequence: TGTGCCAGCATCGGAAGGTCCACAGATACGCAGTATTTT. It is translated as CASIGRSTDTQYF.

V usage is TRBV6-2 or TRBV6-3 and J usage is TRBJ1-1, with D possibly TRBD1 on 6 matching bases. In germline, CDR1 is MNHEY, CDR2 SVGEGT. V lost 6 bases and J 6 bases, leaving 14 bases between the germline ends. The CDR3 consists of 13 residues. CDR3 region: CASSPGTSSEAFF. As DNA, the CDR3 is TGTGCCAGCAGCCCCGGGACAAGTTCTGAAGCTTTCTTT.

This clonotype has just a few counts. This chain joins TRBV28 and TRBJ1-4; no clear D. CDR1 is MDHEN and CDR2 is SYDVKM in the germline V gene. This CDR3 comprises 15 residues. Trimming cost V 3 bases and J 0 bases, with 8 bases left between them. This CDR3 is CASSLYTATNEKLFF. In DNA, the CDR3 is TGTGCCAGCAGTTTGTACACTGCAACTAATGAAAAACTGTTTTTT.